The rows below give T cell receptor beta chains drawn from one sample of a study of T cells in Graves' hyperthyroidism and ophthalmopathy. One entry per CDR3 protein, called by TCRdb with MiXCR from the multiplex PCR reads. The repertoire consists of a few hundred thousand distinct CDR3 sequences, with about 14% occurring once and the leading ten covering 4.5% to 6%. Sequenced: blood. These receptors all stem from a young woman with Graves' hyperthyroidism that later progressed to Graves' ophthalmopathy. The CDR3 runs from the conserved cysteine through the conserved F or W. The D gene is left open where the match is weak. Some rows mark clone size as missing; the rest say once, few, many or name a class of expanded clone.

D	J	V	size	CDR3	DNA
TRBD2	TRBJ2-3	TRBV15	many	CATSRDTLAGGPTDTQYF	TGTGCCACCAGCAGAGATACTCTGGCGGGAGGGCCCACAGATACGCAGTATTTT
NA	TRBJ2-2	TRBV5-1	few	CASSYVGAGELFF	TGCGCCAGCAGCTATGTGGGTGCCGGGGAGCTGTTTTTT
TRBD2	TRBJ2-3	TRBV27	many	CASSRLWGVAGDDTQYF	TGTGCCAGCAGCCGCCTATGGGGGGTAGCGGGAGATGATACGCAGTATTTT
NA	TRBJ1-2	TRBV12-3/TRBV12-4	many	CASSLLGGSSNYGYTF	TGTGCCAGCAGTTTACTGGGGGGCTCCTCTAACTATGGCTACACCTTC
NA	TRBJ2-5	TRBV7-2	NA	CASSKDRRGEAQYF	TGTGCCAGCAGCAAGGACAGGCGGGGAGAGGCCCAGTACTTC
NA	TRBJ2-5	TRBV10-3	many	CAISGGGEETQYF	TGTGCCATCAGCGGAGGGGGCGAAGAGACCCAGTACTTC
TRBD1	TRBJ2-2	TRBV28	many	CASSPPLDRDEVRSGELFF	TGTGCCAGCAGCCCTCCTCTTGACAGGGATGAGGTTCGGTCCGGGGAGCTGTTTTTT
NA	TRBJ2-5	TRBV19	many	CASSILGARGEETQYF	TGTGCCAGTAGTATCTTGGGGGCCCGGGGTGAGGAGACCCAGTACTTC
TRBD2	TRBJ2-5	TRBV12-3/TRBV12-4	NA	CARGLAGETQYF	TGTGCCAGGGGACTAGCGGGAGAGACCCAGTACTTC
TRBD2	TRBJ2-3	TRBV20-1	many	CSARDPGGGTDTQYF	TGCAGTGCTAGAGACCCGGGGGGAGGCACAGATACGCAGTATTTT
TRBD1	TRBJ2-1	TRBV10-3	many	CAISDVPGQGARYNEQFF	TGTGCCATCAGTGACGTCCCGGGACAGGGGGCGCGATACAATGAGCAGTTCTTC
NA	TRBJ2-7	TRBV6-1	many	CASIGSRDGSYEQYF	TGTGCCAGCATTGGAAGTCGGGACGGCTCCTACGAGCAGTACTTC
NA	TRBJ2-1	TRBV3-1	many	CASSRLDGRDNEQFF	TGTGCCAGCAGCAGACTAGACGGCCGCGACAATGAGCAGTTCTTC
NA	TRBJ2-2	TRBV7-3	few	CASSFSYRDTGELFF	TGTGCCAGCAGCTTCTCCTACCGGGACACCGGGGAGCTGTTTTTT
NA	TRBJ2-7	TRBV27	many	CASRGPGGNEQYF	TGTGCCAGCAGGGGCCCTGGAGGAAACGAGCAGTACTTC
NA	TRBJ1-1	TRBV6-1	many	CASSRDKNTEAFF	TGTGCCAGCAGCAGGGACAAGAACACTGAAGCTTTCTTT
TRBD2	TRBJ2-7	TRBV20-1	NA	CSARSLAGDPYEQYF	TGCAGTGCTAGATCACTAGCGGGAGACCCATACGAGCAGTACTTC
NA	TRBJ2-5	TRBV6-1	NA	CASSARRETQYF	TGTGCCAGCAGTGCCCGAAGGGAGACCCAGTACTTC
TRBD2	TRBJ2-7	TRBV18	once	CASSQGTSNTYEQYF	TGTGCCAGCTCACAGGGGACTAGTAATACATACGAGCAGTACTTC
NA	TRBJ1-2	TRBV10-3	few	CAISQTGNYGYTF	TGTGCCATCAGTCAGACAGGAAACTATGGCTACACCTTC
NA	TRBJ1-6	TRBV28	NA	CASRLAGGSYNSPLHF	TGTGCCAGCAGATTAGCGGGAGGCTCCTATAATTCACCCCTCCACTTT
TRBD2	TRBJ2-1	TRBV3-1	few	CASSQDGGSWNEQFF	TGTGCCAGCAGCCAAGATGGCGGGAGTTGGAATGAGCAGTTCTTC
NA	TRBJ2-5	TRBV20-1	many	CSAPTSIEETQYF	TGCAGTGCCCCGACTAGTATCGAGGAGACCCAGTACTTC
NA	TRBJ1-2	TRBV7-9	few	CASSPRGLNNGYTF	TGTGCCAGCAGCCCACGGGGGCTGAACAATGGCTACACCTTC
NA	TRBJ1-1	TRBV5-1	many	CASSLGATLNTEAFF	TGCGCCAGCAGCTTGGGGGCCACCCTGAACACTGAAGCTTTCTTT
NA	TRBJ1-1	TRBV30	few	CAWSVSEGVGTEAFF	TGTGCCTGGAGTGTATCGGAGGGGGTGGGCACTGAAGCTTTCTTT
NA	TRBJ2-1	TRBV5-1	many	CASSPPRELYNEQFF	TGCGCCAGCAGCCCCCCTAGGGAGTTGTACAATGAGCAGTTCTTC
NA	TRBJ1-2	TRBV24-1	many	CATSDLGTEHGYTF	TGTGCCACCAGTGATTTGGGAACAGAGCATGGCTACACCTTC
NA	TRBJ2-3	TRBV5-1	many	CASRQSTDTQYF	TGCGCCAGCCGGCAGTCCACAGATACGCAGTATTTT
NA	TRBJ1-6	TRBV7-9	many	CASSFSGKSNSPLHF	TGTGCCAGCAGCTTTTCTGGCAAAAGTAATTCACCCCTCCACTTT
TRBD1	TRBJ2-7	TRBV11-3	many	CASSRGQLSSYEQYF	TGTGCCAGCAGCAGGGGACAGCTGAGCTCCTACGAGCAGTACTTC
NA	TRBJ1-2	TRBV7-8	many	CASSLEEGGIRVYGYTF	TGTGCCAGCAGCTTAGAAGAGGGGGGGATTCGGGTCTATGGCTACACCTTC
NA	TRBJ2-1	TRBV19	few	CASSMERYNEQFF	TGTGCCAGTAGTATGGAACGTTACAATGAGCAGTTCTTC
NA	TRBJ1-3	TRBV7-2	many	CASSPTAGSLHSGNTIYF	TGTGCCAGCAGCCCCACCGCAGGGTCTCTTCACTCTGGAAACACCATATATTTT
TRBD2	TRBJ2-7	TRBV19	many	CASSPPGVAGLYEQYF	TGTGCCAGTAGTCCTCCCGGTGTAGCGGGGCTCTACGAGCAGTACTTC
TRBD2	TRBJ2-7	TRBV15	NA	CATSRQREGSYEQYF	TGTGCCACCAGCAGACAGCGGGAGGGCTCCTACGAGCAGTACTTC
TRBD2	TRBJ2-7	TRBV6-1	many	CASSWGTSGRFEQYF	TGTGCCAGCAGTTGGGGGACTAGCGGGAGGTTCGAGCAGTACTTC
NA	TRBJ2-3	TRBV5-1	few	CASSPSAADTDTQYF	TGCGCCAGCAGCCCTTCTGCGGCAGACACAGATACGCAGTATTTT
NA	TRBJ2-5	TRBV29-1	NA	CSVDGAAPQETQYF	TGCAGCGTCGACGGGGCCGCTCCACAAGAGACCCAGTACTTC
NA	TRBJ1-1	TRBV6-5	many	CASSYTKRAFF	TGTGCCAGCAGTTACACGAAAAGGGCTTTCTTT
TRBD1	TRBJ2-7	TRBV9	many	CASSLGVNRGEEQYF	TGTGCCAGCAGCCTTGGGGTGAACAGGGGTGAAGAGCAGTACTTC
TRBD1	TRBJ2-1	TRBV3-1	many	CASSQEGWGTGKNEQFF	TGTGCCAGCAGCCAAGAGGGCTGGGGGACAGGGAAAAATGAGCAGTTCTTC
NA	TRBJ2-7	TRBV29-1	NA	CSAASTTGAYEQYF	TGCAGCGCCGCGAGTACGACAGGTGCCTACGAGCAGTACTTC
NA	TRBJ2-2	TRBV5-1	few	CASSYLAFANTGELFF	TGCGCCAGCAGCTACCTAGCGTTCGCGAACACCGGGGAGCTGTTTTTT
TRBD2	TRBJ2-2	TRBV2	many	CASSGNSGTPGELFF	TGTGCCAGCAGTGGAAATAGCGGGACCCCCGGGGAGCTGTTTTTT
TRBD2	TRBJ2-2	TRBV30	few	CAWNPGLAGRAGELFF	TGTGCCTGGAACCCGGGACTAGCGGGACGGGCCGGGGAGCTGTTTTTT